This T cell receptor beta chain was retrieved from a study of T cell responses to AZD1222 COVID-19 vaccine. General study results and limits: The breadth and depth of Spike-specific TCRs increased once two AZD1222 doses had been given. CD4 TCRs associated with vaccination spanned spike, dominating at 160-218 and 743-854.

Assay: immunoSEQ multiplex PCR; the TCRdb copy retains only in-frame clones and omits some. The data hold roughly 140,000 clones, with 75% to 95% observed a single time. On this clone itself: Its antigen is undetermined.

This TCR was sampled from an adult in good health. Sequences were derived from peripheral blood, sampled on day 0 of MenACWY control vaccination.

The CDR3 coding sequence is TGTGCCAGTTCCCTACGGGGTGCGCAGTATTTT. It specifies CASSLRGAQYF. The V gene is TRBV19, the J gene TRBJ2-3; D perhaps matches TRBD2 (5 bases). Trimming stripped 8 bases from V and 10 bases from J, with 13 bases between. The CDR3 is 11 amino acids. Germline lookup yields CDR1 LNHDA and CDR2 SQIVND (reference sequence).